Following are 32 T cell receptor beta chains from one sample sequenced in a study of cytomegalovirus exposure and HLA in healthy donors. The PCR used 60 Vbeta and 13 Jbeta primers. Data came from immunoSEQ multiplex PCR; TCRdb stores just in-frame clones and leaves some out. The data show 120,000 to 150,000 clones, more than 60% seen once. Sequencing was performed on PBMCs. All receptors derive from a middle-aged man in good health and CMV-seronegative.

This sequence joins TRBV7-2 and TRBJ2-3, with D possibly TRBD2 on 6 matching bases. This CDR3 has 15 amino acids. The ends were cut back, 5 bases at V and 0 bases at J, with 12 bases in the middle. Germline assignment: CDR1 SGHTA and CDR2 FQGNSA. This CDR3 reads CASSLAGLSTDTQYF. For the CDR3, the DNA is TGTGCCAGCAGCCTTGCGGGACTGAGCACAGATACGCAGTATTTT.

V and J are TRBV7-2 and TRBJ2-5; possible D gene TRBD1, 6 bases. Germline lookup yields CDR1 SGHTA and CDR2 FQGNSA. Trimming shortened V by 5 bases and J by 4 bases, and 14 bases separated the two germline ends. The CDR3 is 14 amino acids. CDR3 sequence: CASSPTGWRETQYF. CDR3 coding DNA: TGTGCCAGCAGCCCAACAGGGTGGCGAGAGACCCAGTACTTC. The entire variable domain, with the rest obtained from reference TRBV7-2 and TRBJ2-5, is as follows: GAGVSQSPSNKVTEKGKDVELRCDPISGHTALYWYRQSLGQGLEFLIYFQGNSAPDKSGLPSDRFSAERTGGSVSTLTIQRTQQEDSAVYLCASSPTGWRETQYFGPGTRLLVL.

V gene TRBV25-1 combines with J gene TRBJ1-2, with 7 bases identical to TRBD1. V shed 1 base, J shed 0 bases, and the junction held 5 bases outside the gene matches. From germline, CDR1 is MGHDK and CDR2 SYGVNS. The CDR3 has 16 amino acids. The CDR3 DNA follows: TGTGCCAGCAGTGAATCTGGGACAGCTTCTAACTATGGCTACACCTTC. Encoded protein: CASSESGTASNYGYTF.

V is TRBV7-3 and J is TRBJ2-1; D is perhaps TRBD1 (6 bases). This CDR3 comprises 15 residues. The V and J ends lost 6 bases and 16 bases respectively, with 28 bases between them. Germline V gene data show CDR1 as SGHTA and CDR2 as FQGTGA. CDR3 in DNA: TGTGCCAGCAGTCTCGTCCATTCAAACCGGACAGTCGGATTCTTC. Encoded protein: CASSLVHSNRTVGFF.

V is TRBV5-4 and J is TRBJ2-7, with TRBD1 identical over 9 bases. This CDR3 region has 14 residues. CDR1 SGHNT and CDR2 YYREEE come from the germline V gene (reference sequence). Unmatched junction bases numbered 4, after V lost 1 base and J lost 5 bases. CDR3 region: CASSLRQGEDEQYF. The CDR3 bases are TGTGCCAGCAGCTTGAGACAGGGGGAAGACGAGCAGTACTTC.

The chain has TRBV7-2 and TRBJ2-1; D perhaps matches TRBD2 (7 bases). Between the trimmed V and J ends, which lost 5 bases and 9 bases, there was a span of 20 bases. Germline loops: CDR1 SGHTA, CDR2 FQGNSA. CDR3 size: 15 residues. The CDR3 spells CASSIWRGGQGEQFF. For the CDR3, the DNA is TGTGCCAGCAGCATATGGAGGGGGGGCCAAGGTGAGCAGTTCTTC.

A remark on this clone: The junction shows a germline mismatch at one end, possibly a read error. The DNA of the CDR3 is TGCGCCAGCAGCCAAGGGACCAGCAGCTCTGGGGCCAACGTCCCGACTTTC. It codes for CASSQGTSSSGANVPTF. This rearrangement joins TRBV4-3 to TRBJ2-6, with a weak D call TRBD1 (5 bases). CDR3 size: 17 residues. Germline V gene sequence: CDR1 LGHNA, CDR2 YSLEER.

V usage is TRBV10-3 and J usage is TRBJ2-7, with D perhaps matching TRBD2 (5 bases). Between the trimmed V and J ends, which lost 0 bases and 5 bases, there was a span of 11 bases. The length of the CDR3 is 14 residues. CDR1 is ENHRY and CDR2 is SYGVKD in the germline V gene. Written as DNA, the CDR3 is TGTGCCATCAGTGAGTCAGGAGGCTCGGACGAGCAGTACTTC. Protein product: CAISESGGSDEQYF.

V is TRBV7-2 and J is TRBJ2-7; 11 bases are shared with TRBD1. V shed 2 bases and J 3 bases; nucleotides not matched to a gene: 12. CDR1 and CDR2 (germline): SGHTA, FQGNSA. This CDR3 is 18 amino acids long. The CDR3 coding sequence is TGTGCCAGCAGCTTAATGGTAGGACAGGGGGCTTATAGCTACGAGCAGTACTTC. This gives the protein CASSLMVGQGAYSYEQYF.

This chain joins TRBV4-1 and TRBJ2-1; TRBD2 matches 9 bases. With V trimmed by 4 bases and J by 2 bases, 6 bases remained unmatched. CDR3 length: 16 residues. Germline-derived CDR1 and CDR2 are MGHRA and YSYEKL. CDR3 nucleotides: TGCGCCAGCAGCCGATCCCAGCGGGGGGCCTACAATGAGCAGTTCTTC. Its translation is CASSRSQRGAYNEQFF.

The genes are TRBV6-1 and TRBJ2-3; TRBD1 is a possible D gene (6 bases). This CDR3 comprises 15 residues. Germline lookup yields CDR1 MNHNS and CDR2 SASEGT. V lost 4 bases, J lost 2 bases, and 13 bases lay in between. The CDR3 DNA reads as TGTGCCAGCAGTGGTGTGGGGGCCACCACAGATACGCAGTATTTT. This encodes CASSGVGATTDTQYF.

The rearrangement uses TRBV28 and TRBJ1-5, with TRBD1 identical over 8 bases. The CDR3 is 15 residues long. CDR1 and CDR2 (germline): MDHEN, SYDVKM. Trimming removed 7 bases from V and 2 bases from J; junction bases left unmatched: 7. CDR3 DNA sequence: TGTGCCAGCATCCAACAGGGGGGCCGCAATCAGCCCCAGCATTTT. Its translation is CASIQQGGRNQPQHF.

This rearrangement joins TRBV6-6 to TRBJ1-1, with 8 bases lining up with TRBD1. This CDR3 has 13 residues. J was trimmed by 5 bases and V by 6 bases; bases with no gene match: 5. Germline assignment: CDR1 MNHNY and CDR2 SVGAGI (reference sequence). CDR3 DNA sequence: TGTGCCAGCAGAGCAGGGGGCTGGACTGAAGCTTTCTTT. This gives the protein CASRAGGWTEAFF.

Concerning this clone: The junction departs from the called germline gene at one end, perhaps through a read error. The V and J genes are TRBV5-1 and TRBJ2-7; 7 bases align to TRBD1. This CDR3 is 15 amino acids long. Germline V gives CDR1 SGHRS, CDR2 YFSETQ. The CDR3 DNA reads TGCGCCAGCACCTTGAACAGGGGTTGGCAAGACGAGCAGTACTTC. Amino acid sequence: CASTLNRGWQDEQYF.

To note about this clone: Different DNA sequences within this sample yield the same CDR3. This chain connects TRBV10-3 to TRBJ2-6; D unclear. The CDR3 contains 14 residues. V was shortened by 6 bases and J by 1 base, with 7 bases between the two germline ends. Per the germline V gene, CDR1 is ENHRY and CDR2 is SYGVKD. As DNA, the CDR3 is TGTGCCATCAGAGCCGGGTCTGGGGCCAACGTCCTGACTTTC. Translation gives CAIRAGSGANVLTF.

This clone occurred a few times. The chain has TRBV5-1 and TRBJ1-1, with a weak D call TRBD1 (5 bases). The CDR3 consists of 14 residues. Germline CDR1 SGHRS, CDR2 YFSETQ. V was pared by 0 bases and J by 2 bases, with 8 bases between. CDR3 coding DNA: TGCGCCAGCAGCTTGGAGGGGCGAAACACTGAAGCTTTCTTT. It translates to CASSLEGRNTEAFF. The full variable domain, rest sourced from reference TRBV5-1 and TRBJ1-1, is KAGVTQTPRYLIKTRGQQVTLSCSPISGHRSVSWYQQTPGQGLQFLFEYFSETQRNKGNFPGRFSGRQFSNSRSEMNVSTLELGDSALYLCASSLEGRNTEAFFGQGTRLTVV.

The genes are TRBV12-5 and TRBJ2-3; D possibly corresponds to TRBD2 (5 bases). The CDR3 runs to 13 residues. Per germline, CDR1 LGHNT and CDR2 FRNRAP. Trimming removed 1 base at V and 5 bases at J, with 7 bases between. CDR3 in amino acids: CASGLAGGDTQYF. The CDR3 DNA reads TGTGCTAGTGGTTTGGCTGGAGGAGATACGCAGTATTTT.

CDR3 bases: TGTGCCAGTAGTATTGGGGCCAACTATGGCTACACCTTC. Protein: CASSIGANYGYTF. The chain carries TRBV19 and TRBJ1-2; D possibly corresponds to TRBD1 (5 bases). The CDR3 has 13 amino acids. The germline CDR1 and CDR2 sequences are LNHDA and SQIVND (reference sequence). Between the trimmed V and J ends, which lost 3 bases and 2 bases, there was a span of 7 bases.

The V call is TRBV2, the J call TRBJ1-1; D ambiguous. This CDR3 comprises 13 residues. Germline values: CDR1 SNHLY, CDR2 FYNNEI. V was trimmed by 3 bases and J by 0 bases, leaving 5 bases between them. This chain's CDR3 is CASSEGLNTEAFF. CDR3 coding DNA: TGTGCCAGCAGTGAGGGCCTGAACACTGAAGCTTTCTTT.

The chain employs TRBV2 and TRBJ2-3, with 8 nucleotides matching TRBD2. Germline V gene lookup returns CDR1 SNHLY and CDR2 FYNNEI. V shed 8 bases and J 2 bases; nucleotides not matched to a gene: 12. The length of the CDR3 is 16 residues. CDR3 nucleotides: TGTGCCAGCCACGGGGGGGGGCCAGGGTCCACAGATACGCAGTATTTT. Translated, it gives CASHGGGPGSTDTQYF.

The rearrangement uses TRBV27 and TRBJ2-5; 9 nucleotides agree with TRBD2. This CDR3 is 12 amino acids long. V lost 6 bases to trimming and J lost 5 bases; unmatched junction nucleotides: 1. Germline CDR1 reads MNHEY; CDR2 reads SMNVEV (reference sequence). CDR3 sequence reads: CASSAGGETQYF. CDR3 bases: TGTGCCAGCAGCGCGGGGGGGGAGACCCAGTACTTC.

This chain links TRBV7-2 with TRBJ1-1, with 7 bases identical to TRBD1. The trim removed 5 bases at V and 4 bases at J, leaving 4 bases unmatched. Per the germline V gene, CDR1 is SGHTA and CDR2 is FQGNSA. The CDR3 sequence is 13 residues long. The CDR3 region has the DNA TGTGCCAGCAGCCTGACAGGGCCCACTGAAGCTTTCTTT. This sequence encodes CASSLTGPTEAFF.

This rearrangement joins TRBV19 to TRBJ2-7, with 8 bases lining up with TRBD2. The V and J ends lost 0 bases and 0 bases, in that order; junction bases with no gene match: 4. The CDR3 has 16 residues. CDR1 and CDR2 (germline): LNHDA, SQIVND (reference sequence). CDR3 region: CASSIDVAGNSYEQYF. CDR3 in DNA: TGTGCCAGTAGTATAGATGTAGCGGGGAACTCCTACGAGCAGTACTTC.

At least ten counts were recorded for this clone. The chain employs TRBV2 and TRBJ1-6; TRBD1 matches at 10 bases. After removal of 6 bases from V and 7 bases from J, the junction contained 3 bases not matched to a gene. CDR1 and CDR2 (germline): SNHLY, FYNNEI. CDR3 length: 14 amino acids. The CDR3 is CASSRTGGNSPLHF. The CDR3 DNA sequence: TGTGCCAGCAGCAGGACAGGGGGAAATTCACCCCTCCACTTT.

The CDR3 bases are TGTGCCAGCATTGGACTAGCGGTCACAGATACGCAGTATTTT. Translation gives CASIGLAVTDTQYF. The chain links TRBV2 to TRBJ2-3; 10 positions match TRBD2. CDR3 length equals 14 residues. Germline CDR1 reads SNHLY; CDR2 reads FYNNEI. The trim removed 7 bases at V and 2 bases at J, leaving 3 bases unmatched.

The V call is TRBV25-1, the J call TRBJ1-4; 7 positions agree with TRBD1. The J segment lost 6 bases and the V segment lost 4 bases, leaving 8 bases of the junction unmatched. The CDR3 sequence is 15 residues long. From germline, CDR1 is MGHDK and CDR2 SYGVNS. CDR3 nucleotide sequence: TGTGCCAGCAGTGCCCAACAGGGGTGGGATGAAAAACTGTTTTTT. It encodes CASSAQQGWDEKLFF.

The V call is TRBV28, the J call TRBJ2-7, with D possibly TRBD1 on 7 matching bases. V gave up 4 bases and J gave up 6 bases, with 13 bases separating them. Germline loops: CDR1 MDHEN, CDR2 SYDVKM. The CDR3 is 13 amino acids. The CDR3: CASSWRQGLEQYF. Written as DNA, the CDR3 is TGTGCCAGCAGTTGGCGACAGGGACTCGAGCAGTACTTC.

The V gene is TRBV28, the J gene TRBJ2-1; 10 bases are a match to TRBD2. The CDR3 length is 16 residues. CDR1 MDHEN and CDR2 SYDVKM come from the germline V gene. After removal of 4 bases from V and 15 bases from J, the junction contained 18 bases not matched to a gene. The CDR3 spells CASSSASGGSDFGGFF. The CDR3 DNA reads TGTGCCAGCAGTTCGGCTAGCGGGGGCTCCGACTTTGGGGGGTTCTTC.

The rearrangement uses TRBV29-1 and TRBJ1-2, with no clear D. Trimming took 6 bases from V and 5 from J, leaving 10 bases between them. Germline V gene lookup returns CDR1 SQVTM and CDR2 ANQGSEA. The CDR3 is 11 residues long. In DNA, the CDR3 is TGCAGCGTAGCCTCGTTGTATGGCTACACCTTC. As protein: CSVASLYGYTF.

This CDR3 is CAISAGLGGYTF. In nucleotides, the CDR3 is TGTGCCATCTCTGCGGGTCTTGGTGGCTACACCTTC. The chain links TRBV6-5 to TRBJ1-2; no definite D call. CDR1 and CDR2 from the germline V gene are MNHEY and SVGAGI. The CDR3 extends over 12 amino acids. V gave up 10 bases and J gave up 7 bases, with 16 bases separating them.

The chain employs TRBV7-8 and TRBJ1-2; D not resolved. The CDR3 is 12 amino acids. The V end lost 2 bases, the J end lost 6 bases, and 7 bases lay between the germline ends. Germline V gene lookup returns CDR1 SGHVS and CDR2 FQNEAQ. This CDR3 is CASSLLGDGYTF. The CDR3 nucleotides are TGTGCCAGCAGCTTATTGGGAGATGGCTACACCTTC. The complete variable domain, with remaining parts taken from reference TRBV7-8 and TRBJ1-2, reads GAGVSQSPRYKVAKRGQDVALRCDPISGHVSLFWYQQALGQGPEFLTYFQNEAQLDKSGLPSDRFFAERPEGSVSTLKIQRTQQEDSAVYLCASSLLGDGYTFGSGTRLTVV.

In its sample, this clone was seen many times. The J gene is TRBJ2-7, the V gene TRBV6-1; 7 nucleotides match TRBD1. J lost 1 base, V lost 6 bases, and 6 bases had no gene match. The CDR3 totals 14 residues. The germline CDR1 and CDR2 sequences are MNHNS and SASEGT. The CDR3 nucleotides are TGTGCCAGCAGATGGACAGGACCATCCTACGAGCAGTACTTC. Its translation is CASRWTGPSYEQYF.